This T cell receptor (beta chain) derives from a study of technical replicates of blood from several donors. Sequencing was performed with immunoSEQ multiplex PCR; in TCRdb, only in-frame clones are kept and a portion is missing. The repertoire holds almost 65,000 clones, with about 90% as singletons. The sequenced material came from PBMCs. The receptor was derived from a human donor in good health. Some clones in this sample may be carry-over from other donors' samples.

Here the CDR3 DNA reads TGTGCCAGCCAAGACAGTGGTAGTTCCTACGAGCAGTACTTC. Its translation: CASQDSGSSYEQYF. The V call is TRBV27, the J call TRBJ2-7, with D perhaps matching TRBD1 (5 bases). Germline values: CDR1 MNHEY, CDR2 SMNVEV (reference sequence). The length of the CDR3 is 14 residues. Between the trimmed V and J ends, which lost 8 bases and 1 base, there was a span of 15 bases.